Listed here is a single TCR beta chain. Its antigen is as yet unknown. Using its own MiXCR run on the reads, TCRdb lists one record per CDR3 protein. Among 650,000 to 900,000 distinct CDR3 sequences listed, less than 35% were seen once. The data are from a study of T cell repertoires in cytomegalovirus infection. Across the study: Recently identified HLA-C-restricted and well-studied HLA-B-restricted CMV epitopes were used. From public TCR beta signatures came an indication of both CMV infection and matching HLA type. Overall study findings and caveats: HLA-C-restricted TCR beta clonotypes specific for CMV led the ex vivo response.

The source is a human donor in good health (CMV status not recorded). Some clones in this sample may be carry-over from other donors' samples. This specimen consisted of cultured CD8+ T cells from PBMCs, obtained from culture after CMV antigen stimulation.

CDR3 nucleotide sequence: TGCGCCAGCAGCTTGGAGTGGGCAGATACGCAGTATTTT. Its translation is CASSLEWADTQYF. This chain joins TRBV5-1 and TRBJ2-3, with D uncertain. CDR1 and CDR2 from the germline V gene are SGHRS and YFSETQ. There are 13 residues in the CDR3. V gave up 0 bases and J gave up 4 bases, with 6 bases separating them. Variable domain in full (rest from reference TRBV5-1 and TRBJ2-3): KAGVTQTPRYLIKTRGQQVTLSCSPISGHRSVSWYQQTPGQGLQFLFEYFSETQRNKGNFPGRFSGRQFSNSRSEMNVSTLELGDSALYLCASSLEWADTQYFGPGTRLTVL.